This TCR beta chain was observed in a study of cytomegalovirus exposure and HLA in healthy donors. Donors likely had unrecorded immune exposures despite being nominally healthy when sampled. Germline values: CDR1 MDHEN, CDR2 SYDVKM. This CDR3 is 15 amino acids long. The V gene end was trimmed by 5 bases and the J gene end by 1 base; junction bases not matched to a gene: 7. Primers included in the PCR were 60 Vbeta and 13 Jbeta primers. Clones were sequenced by immunoSEQ multiplex PCR, and TCRdb holds only the in-frame ones, with some missing. The sample lists more than 110,000 clones; around four fifths were seen once. Turning to this clone: Its antigen is not known.

Study findings and constraints: The likely explanation for a cluster of highly shared sequence variants was sequencing artifact. An analysis was carried out at a later point. It showed that HLA-associated TCR beta chains were more clonally expanded than equally common non-associated chains. Apart from CMV serostatus, no immune exposure information was available.

The sequenced sample consisted of PBMCs. This receptor was taken from a man younger than 40 in good health and CMV-seropositive. The chain couples TRBV28 to TRBJ1-1, with TRBD1 matching 7 bases. The CDR3 is CASSKMGQPNTEAFF. CDR3 bases: TGTGCCAGCAGTAAGATGGGACAGCCGAACACTGAAGCTTTCTTT.